Listed here is a single T cell receptor beta chain. One entry per CDR3 protein, called by TCRdb with MiXCR from the 5' RACE reads. This sample carries 250,000 or so distinct CDR3 sequences, approximately 12% of them seen once, and the ten largest clones take 6% to 7.5%. The data are from a study of CD8 T cells in ankylosing spondylitis. This TCR was recovered from a male donor with ankylosing spondylitis or in good health (not recorded which). The specimen sequenced was blood, either unsorted or a sorted T cell fraction (not recorded which).

The CDR3 nucleotides are TGTGCCAGCAGCTGGGGGGGACAACCGAATCAGCCCCAGCATTTT. The encoded protein is CASSWGGQPNQPQHF. This chain uses TRBV7-9 with TRBJ1-5; D might be TRBD1 (6 bases). This CDR3 has 15 residues. Per the germline V gene, CDR1 is SEHNR and CDR2 is FQNEAQ (reference sequence). V lost 4 bases and J lost 4, with 14 bases in between.